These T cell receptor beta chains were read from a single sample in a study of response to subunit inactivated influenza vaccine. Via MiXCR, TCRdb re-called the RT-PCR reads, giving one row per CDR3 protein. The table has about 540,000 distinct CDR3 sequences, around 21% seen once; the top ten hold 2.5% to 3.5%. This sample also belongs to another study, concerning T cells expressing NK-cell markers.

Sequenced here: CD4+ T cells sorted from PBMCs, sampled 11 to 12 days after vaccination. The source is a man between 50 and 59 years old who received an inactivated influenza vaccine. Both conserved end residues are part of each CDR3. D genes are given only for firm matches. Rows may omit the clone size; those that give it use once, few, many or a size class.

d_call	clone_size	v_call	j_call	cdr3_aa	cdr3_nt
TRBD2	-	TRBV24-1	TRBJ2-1	CATSDPGGSAPNEQFF	TGTGCCACCAGTGACCCGGGGGGATCCGCCCCTAATGAGCAGTTCTTC
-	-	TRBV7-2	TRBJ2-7	CASSSRGLGSYEQYF	TGTGCCAGCAGCTCACGGGGTTTGGGCTCCTACGAGCAGTACTTC
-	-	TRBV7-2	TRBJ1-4	CASSPRSGIHNEKLFF	TGTGCCAGCAGCCCCAGATCAGGGATTCATAATGAAAAACTGTTTTTT
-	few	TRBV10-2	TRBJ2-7	CASFARSSYEQYF	TGCGCCAGCTTCGCTAGGAGCTCCTACGAGCAGTACTTC
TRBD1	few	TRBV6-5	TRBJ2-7	CASSYGQGSYEQYF	TGTGCCAGCAGTTATGGACAGGGGTCCTACGAGCAGTACTTC
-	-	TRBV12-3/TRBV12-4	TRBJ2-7	CASSLAREGEQYF	TGTGCCAGCAGTTTAGCGCGGGAAGGCGAGCAGTACTTC
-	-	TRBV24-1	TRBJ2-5	CATSDTGLGETQYF	TGTGCCACCAGTGATACGGGCCTAGGGGAGACCCAGTACTTC
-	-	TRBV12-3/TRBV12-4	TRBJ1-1	CASAQTATNTEAFF	TGTGCCAGCGCCCAGACAGCGACGAACACTGAAGCTTTCTTT
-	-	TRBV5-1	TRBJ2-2	CASSPDGGSTGELFF	TGCGCCAGCAGCCCTGATGGAGGGAGCACCGGGGAGCTGTTTTTT
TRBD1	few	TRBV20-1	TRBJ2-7	CSAKRQGVNEQYF	TGCAGTGCGAAGAGACAGGGAGTGAACGAGCAGTACTTC
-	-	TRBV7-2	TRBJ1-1	CASSLAALTSAFF	TGTGCCAGCAGCTTAGCGGCGCTAACGTCAGCTTTCTTT
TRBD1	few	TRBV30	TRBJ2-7	CAWSEGTGIFYEQYF	TGTGCCTGGAGCGAAGGGACAGGGATCTTCTACGAGCAGTACTTC
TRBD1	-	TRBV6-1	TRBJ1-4	CASSSTGPRRKELFF	TGTGCCAGCAGCTCGACAGGGCCAAGGAGAAAAGAACTGTTTTTT
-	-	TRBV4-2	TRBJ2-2	CASSPQGHRNTGELFF	TGTGCCAGCAGCCCACAGGGACACCGGAACACCGGGGAGCTGTTTTTT
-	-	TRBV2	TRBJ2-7	CASRFRVKGGWYEQYF	TGTGCCAGCCGTTTTCGGGTGAAGGGGGGCTGGTACGAGCAGTACTTC
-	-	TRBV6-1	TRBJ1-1	CASSEVMGTEAFF	TGTGCCAGCAGTGAAGTGATGGGGACTGAAGCTTTCTTT
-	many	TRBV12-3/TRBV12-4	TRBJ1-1	CASSYPRGGGGTEAFF	TGTGCCAGCAGTTACCCCCGAGGAGGGGGGGGCACTGAAGCTTTCTTT
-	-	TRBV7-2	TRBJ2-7	CASSLILFPEQYF	TGTGCCAGCAGCTTAATTCTCTTCCCCGAGCAGTACTTC
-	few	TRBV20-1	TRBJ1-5	CSASSPGPTGKPQHF	TGCAGTGCTAGTTCACCGGGACCCACGGGGAAGCCCCAGCATTTT
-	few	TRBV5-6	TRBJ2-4	CASSLAGSENIQYF	TGTGCCAGCAGCTTGGCAGGTTCTGAAAACATTCAGTACTTC
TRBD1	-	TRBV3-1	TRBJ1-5	CASSKGQGGQPQHF	TGTGCCAGCAGCAAAGGACAGGGCGGGCAGCCCCAGCATTTT
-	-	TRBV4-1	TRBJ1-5	CASSPQGFRNQPQHF	TGCGCCAGCAGCCCACAGGGTTTTCGCAATCAGCCCCAGCATTTT
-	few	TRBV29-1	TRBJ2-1	CSVGKRITNEQFF	TGCAGCGTTGGAAAACGGATAACCAATGAGCAGTTCTTC
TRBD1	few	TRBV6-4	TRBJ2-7	CASSATGGAEQYF	TGTGCCAGCAGTGCGACAGGGGGGGCCGAGCAGTACTTC
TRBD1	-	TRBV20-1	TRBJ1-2	CSAHQGVYGYTF	TGCAGTGCCCACCAGGGGGTCTATGGCTACACCTTC
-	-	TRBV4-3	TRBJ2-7	CASSQEQVSYEQYF	TGCGCCAGCAGCCAAGAACAGGTGTCCTACGAGCAGTACTTC
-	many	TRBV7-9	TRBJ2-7	CASSLWTEEYEQYF	TGTGCCAGCAGCTTATGGACAGAAGAGTACGAGCAGTACTTC
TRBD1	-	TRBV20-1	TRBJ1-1	CSARVGQGRTEAFF	TGCAGTGCGCGGGTGGGACAGGGGCGCACTGAAGCTTTCTTT
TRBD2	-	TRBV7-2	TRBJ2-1	CASSSSSGSYNEQFF	TGTGCCAGCAGCTCTTCTAGCGGGAGTTACAATGAGCAGTTCTTC
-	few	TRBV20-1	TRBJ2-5	CSASPRRGWIQETQYF	TGCAGTGCTAGCCCCCGGCGGGGCTGGATCCAAGAGACCCAGTACTTC
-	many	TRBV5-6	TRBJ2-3	CASSSNGGRDTQYF	TGTGCCAGCAGTAGTAATGGGGGCAGGGATACGCAGTATTTT
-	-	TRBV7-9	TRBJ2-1	CASSSPSNNEQFF	TGTGCCAGCAGCTCTCCCTCAAACAATGAGCAGTTCTTC
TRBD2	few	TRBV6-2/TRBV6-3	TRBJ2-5	CASSYSQGRVGAQYF	TGTGCCAGCAGTTACTCGCAAGGGAGGGTAGGCGCCCAGTACTTC
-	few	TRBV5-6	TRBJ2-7	CASSSGRDEQYF	TGTGCCAGCAGCTCGGGGCGGGACGAGCAGTACTTC
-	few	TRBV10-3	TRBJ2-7	CAISESGGRLYSYEQYF	TGTGCCATCAGTGAGTCCGGCGGGCGACTATACTCCTACGAGCAGTACTTC
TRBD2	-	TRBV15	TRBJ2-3	CATSRPSGGAVTQYF	TGTGCCACCAGCAGGCCAAGCGGGGGGGCGGTTACGCAGTATTTT
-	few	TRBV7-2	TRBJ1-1	CASSYPGGTEAFF	TGTGCCAGCAGCTATCCGGGGGGCACTGAAGCTTTCTTT
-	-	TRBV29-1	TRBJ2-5	CSVLGLQGTQYF	TGCAGCGTTCTGGGACTCCAGGGCACCCAGTACTTC
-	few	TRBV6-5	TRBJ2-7	CASSYSKTRNYEQYF	TGTGCCAGCAGTTACTCGAAGACGAGGAACTACGAGCAGTACTTC
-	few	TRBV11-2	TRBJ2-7	CASSLIRARRTYEQYF	TGTGCCAGCAGCTTAATCAGGGCCCGACGTACCTACGAGCAGTACTTC